What follows are 2 T cell receptor beta chains derived from one specimen sequenced in a study of blood T cell repertoires in COVID-19. TCRdb's copy holds only in-frame clones and misses some; the assay was immunoSEQ multiplex PCR. The data contain 350,000 to 400,000 clones, roughly nine tenths of them seen just once; the ten biggest clones take up 2.5% to 3.5%. Specimen: PBMCs or T cells enriched from blood (not recorded which). These receptors originate from a woman in her 30s who had recovered from COVID-19.

The chain uses TRBV7-6 and TRBJ2-6; TRBD1 matches 8 bases. Losses at the gene ends were 5 bases for V and 0 bases for J; bases not matched to a gene: 9. The CDR3 consists of 18 residues. Per germline, CDR1 SGHVS and CDR2 FNYEAQ. CDR3 nucleotide sequence: TGTGCCAGCAGCCTCTCCGGGACAGGTTACTCTGGGGCCAACGTCCTGACTTTC. This codes for CASSLSGTGYSGANVLTF.

V and J are TRBV7-9 and TRBJ1-1; TRBD1 aligns across 7 bases. This CDR3 is 14 amino acids long. V was pared by 5 bases and J by 4 bases, with 7 bases of the junction left unmatched. Germline CDR1 is SEHNR and CDR2 is FQNEAQ (reference sequence). CDR3 bases: TGTGCCAGCAGCCCGACCCGGGACAGCACTGAAGCTTTCTTT. Translated, it gives CASSPTRDSTEAFF.